This T cell receptor beta chain was found in a study of identical twins (dated by TCRdb to 2015 to 2016). Study-level background: To test whether fetal clonotypes persist, this study deep-sequenced TCR alpha and beta repertoires from monozygotic twins, from unrelated adults of various ages, and from cord blood. Replicate twin experiments were performed at different times using different library preparation protocols to rule out contamination. Findings and caveats that apply to the study as a whole: Out-of-frame TCR alpha sequences shared between twins showed an excess of low generation-probability sequences compared with coincidental sharing between unrelated individuals. In monozygotic twins, out-of-frame TCR alpha sharing was systematically underestimated by recombination models, although the models agreed with sharing between unrelated individuals. Excess twin sharing in beta out-of-frame sequences was weaker because fewer shared sequences lowered the signal-to-noise ratio. Because the same donors could not be followed over many years, the conclusions relied on cross-sectional statistical analysis. Fewer insertions were carried by abundant cord blood beta clonotypes, a similar but weaker trend appeared in young adult naive repertoires, and no such trend appeared in memory repertoires. Invariant T cells such as MAIT and iNKT could partly confound zero-insertion analyses, though diverse VJ usage argued against this for most clonotypes.

Every donor was a healthy Caucasian. Three pairs of female monozygotic twins, all aged roughly 18 to 29 years, were included in the twin cohort. Peripheral blood mononuclear cells were the source from which RNA for the TCR libraries was isolated. This clonotype was picked up many times. Its antigen has not been determined. Per-base quality was not reported, and no clone a single base away is much larger than it. The protocol used for the library was 5' RACE. TCRdb lists the instrument as Illumina HiSeq 2000. A universal primer binding site was added through template switching, and the final cDNA carried a unique molecular identifier so that TCR cDNA molecules could be counted accurately. Specific primers in the conserved constant-segment region were used to synthesize first-strand cDNA for the TCR alpha and beta chains. Each cDNA library was double barcoded, with a SMART-Mk sample barcode plus Illumina barcodes, to control for contamination. TruSeq adapter sequences along with Illumina sample barcodes were introduced in two successive PCR steps. The Illumina HiSeq platform was used with custom primers to sequence TCR alpha and beta cDNA libraries. As for how the authors treated the data: Unique molecular identifiers were extracted from raw reads with MiGEC, and CDR3 positions were determined with MiXCR. Recombination models were inferred per individual with the repgenHMM and IGoR tools using an EM algorithm. Shared clonotype analysis was performed with the tcR package in R, normalizing sharing by the product of cloneset sizes. To study raw recombination without the effects of thymic and clonal selection, out-of-frame nonproductive sequences were analyzed. The public reads were reanalyzed by TCRdb: fastp trimming at Q25, MiXCR alignment, in-frame beta chains only. Each CDR3 protein appears once, grouped with its most common genes and DNA. The V and J calls here are based on TCRdb, not the publication. This sample is represented by 650,000 to 800,000 distinct CDR3 sequences; 8.6% of them were singletons. Jointly, the top ten make up 0.98% of the sample.

From the germline V gene, CDR1 is SNHLY and CDR2 is FYNNEI. The CDR3 numbers 15 residues from cysteine through phenylalanine. This entry keeps only the CDR3 DNA: 45 bases, framed from base 1. V and J are trimmed by 10 bases and 2 bases, and the gene matches miss 9 bases of the junction. This same sample was also taken into another study, of yellow fever vaccine responses in identical twins. The second study also describes: The T cell response to vaccination in identical twins was reported by the authors to appear partly convergent and partly personalized. The study precisely tracked vaccine-responding T cell clones in identical twins.

The sequence came from a woman aged 18-29 years in good health. Material: PBMCs. The rearranged segments are TRBV2 and TRBJ2-1; TRBD2 fits 9 bases in the junction. The CDR3 protein sequence reads: CATEVLAGPYNEQFF. Read as DNA, the sequence is TGTGCCACCGAAGTTCTAGCGGGGCCCTACAATGAGCAGTTCTTC. Where the CDR3 stops, the reference TRBV2 and TRBJ2-1 genes take over; the full variable domain is EPEVTQTPSHQVTQMGQEVILRCVPISNHLYFYWYRQILGQKVEFLVSFYNNEISEKSEIFDDQFSVERPDGSNFTLKIRSTKLEDSAMYFCATEVLAGPYNEQFFGPGTRLTVL.